This TCR beta chain stems from a study of blood T cell repertoires in COVID-19. Per the original data handling: Amplification from reference gene primers served as the basis for estimated nucleated cell counts. The method was immunoSEQ multiplex PCR; TCRdb's version includes in-frame clones alone and lacks a portion of them. The DNA was the basis for D and trimming; V, J and clone size are from that table. The table lists about 310,000 clones, roughly 87% of them singletons. The germline CDR1 and CDR2 sequences are MDHEN and SYDVKM. V was shortened by 4 bases and J by 5 bases, with 14 bases between the two germline ends. This CDR3 is built from 14 residues.

The TCR comes from a man between 18 and 29 years old with active or convalescent COVID-19. Material for sequencing was peripheral blood. This chain links TRBV28 with TRBJ1-2; D is unclear. DNA for the CDR3: TGTGCCAGCAGTTCCAACAGAGACCTTTATGGCTACACCTTC. It yields the protein CASSSNRDLYGYTF.